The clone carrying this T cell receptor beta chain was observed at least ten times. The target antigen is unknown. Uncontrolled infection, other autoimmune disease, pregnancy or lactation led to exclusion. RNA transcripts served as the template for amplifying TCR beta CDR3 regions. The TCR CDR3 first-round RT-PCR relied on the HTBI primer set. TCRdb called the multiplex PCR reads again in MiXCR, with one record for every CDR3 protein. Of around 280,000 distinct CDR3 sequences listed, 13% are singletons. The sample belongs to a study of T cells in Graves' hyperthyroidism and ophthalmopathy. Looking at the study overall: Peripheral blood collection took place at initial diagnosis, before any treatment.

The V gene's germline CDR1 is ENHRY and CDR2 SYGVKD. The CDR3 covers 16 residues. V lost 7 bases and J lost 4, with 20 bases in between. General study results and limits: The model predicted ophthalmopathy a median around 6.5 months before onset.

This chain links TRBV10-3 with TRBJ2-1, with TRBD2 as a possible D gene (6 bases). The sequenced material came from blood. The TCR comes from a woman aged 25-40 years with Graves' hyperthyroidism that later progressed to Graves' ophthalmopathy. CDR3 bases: TGTGCCATCACGGGCGGGGCGGGCCAGCCGTACAATGAGCAGTTCTTC. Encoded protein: CAITGGAGQPYNEQFF.